This T cell receptor beta chain is from a study of blood T cells in healthy people across ages. Study details: Researchers report that template switching captured about one barcoded beta molecule per two T cells. Findings and limits, study-wide: Estimates drawn from one million T cells were deemed to understate diversity. Naive T cell percentage showed a strong correlation with TCR beta diversity.

Using a J-beta primer mix together with a sample-barcoded 5' primer, a second PCR was run for roughly 6 to 12 cycles. In TCRdb, the 5' RACE reads were re-called with MiXCR into one record per CDR3 protein. The repertoire consists of about 620,000 distinct CDR3 sequences, with 45% to 60% occurring once and the leading ten covering around an eighth. A word on this clonotype: Its cognate antigen is unknown.

The sequence was obtained from an elderly woman in good health. Material: blood.

CDR3 amino acids: CASSLGHRNSYNEQYF. The CDR3 bases are TGTGCCAGCAGCTTAGGACACCGGAACTCCTACAATGAGCAGTACTTC. V and J are TRBV7-9 and TRBJ2-7; D is unclear. Germline V CDR1 and CDR2: SEHNR, FQNEAQ (reference sequence). Deletions cut 1 base from V and 7 bases from J, with 20 bases between. There are 16 residues in the CDR3. The full variable domain, in which reference TRBV7-9 and TRBJ2-7 provide the parts outside the CDR3, is DTGVSQNPRHKITKRGQNVTFRCDPISEHNRLYWYRQTLGQGPEFLTYFQNEAQLEKSRLLSDRFSAERPKGSFSTLEIQRTEQGDSAMYLCASSLGHRNSYNEQYFGPGTRLTVT.